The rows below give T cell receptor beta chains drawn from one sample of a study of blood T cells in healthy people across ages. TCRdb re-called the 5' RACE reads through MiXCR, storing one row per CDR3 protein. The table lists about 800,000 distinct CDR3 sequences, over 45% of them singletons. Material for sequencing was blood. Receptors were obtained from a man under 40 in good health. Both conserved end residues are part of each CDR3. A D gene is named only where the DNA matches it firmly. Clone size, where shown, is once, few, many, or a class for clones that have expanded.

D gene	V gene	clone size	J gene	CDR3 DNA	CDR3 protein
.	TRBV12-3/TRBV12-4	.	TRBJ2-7	TGTGCCAGCACCCGGGGAGAGGGAACCCCTTACGAGCAGTACTTC	CASTRGEGTPYEQYF
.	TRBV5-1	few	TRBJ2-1	TGCGCCAGCAGCTTGGGCAGCCAAGCGAAAGACAATGAGCAGTTCTTC	CASSLGSQAKDNEQFF
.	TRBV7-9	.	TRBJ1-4	TGTGCCAGCAGCTTCCAACCAGTAAAACTGTTTTTT	CASSFQPVKLFF
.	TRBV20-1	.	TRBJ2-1	TGCGCCGTGTGCGGGAATCGGGGCAATGAGCAGTTCTTC	CAVCGNRGNEQFF
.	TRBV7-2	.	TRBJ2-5	TGTGCCAGCAGCTTACTGGGGCGGCAGCGGCTGAAAGAGACCCAGTACTTC	CASSLLGRQRLKETQYF
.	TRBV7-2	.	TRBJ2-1	TGTGCCAGCAGCCCCGCTCATGGCGGTGAGCAGTTCTTC	CASSPAHGGEQFF
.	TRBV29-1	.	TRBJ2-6	TGCAGCGTACAAACAGGCCCTTCTGGGGCCAACGTCCTGACTTTC	CSVQTGPSGANVLTF
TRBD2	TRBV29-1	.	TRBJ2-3	TGCAGCGTGGCAGGAGGAGCTAGCGGGAGAGATACGCAGTATTTT	CSVAGGASGRDTQYF
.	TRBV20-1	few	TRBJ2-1	TGCAGTGCTAGAGCCAATGAGCAGTTCTTC	CSARANEQFF
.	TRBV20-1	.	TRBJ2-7	TGCAGTGCTAGAGATTATGGGGACTCCTCCTACGAGCAGTACTTC	CSARDYGDSSYEQYF
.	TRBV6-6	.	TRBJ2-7	TGTGTCAGCAGTCCCCGGGCCGGGGTAATGGAGCAGTACTTC	CVSSPRAGVMEQYF
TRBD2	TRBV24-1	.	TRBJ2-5	TGTGCCACCAGTGACCCTCGGACTAGCGCGAGAGAGACCCAGTACTTC	CATSDPRTSARETQYF
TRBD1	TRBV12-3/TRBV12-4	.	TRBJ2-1	TGTGCCAGCGGACGACAGGGTTACAATGAGCAGTTCTTC	CASGRQGYNEQFF
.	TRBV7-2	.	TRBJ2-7	TGTGCCAGCAGCCATGAGGGGATCTACGAGCAGTACTTC	CASSHEGIYEQYF
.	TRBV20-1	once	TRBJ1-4	TGCAGTGCAAGTGGACAGCTAGATGAAAAACTGTTTTTT	CSASGQLDEKLFF
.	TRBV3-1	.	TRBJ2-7	TGTGCCTCCGACTACGAGCAGTACTTC	CASDYEQYF
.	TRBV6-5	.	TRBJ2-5	TGTGCCAGCAGTTACCTAGGATCGGAGACCCAGTACTTC	CASSYLGSETQYF
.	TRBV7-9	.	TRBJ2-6	TGTGCCAGCAGCCCCGGTAATAGGGCCAACGTCCTGACTTTC	CASSPGNRANVLTF